The 27 T cell receptor beta chains below come from one sample, sequenced in a study of CD8+CD57+ T cells in acquired aplastic anemia. CDR3 and TCR beta VDJ profiling relied on genomic DNA as the template. TCRdb reprocessed the reads via MiXCR and lists one record per CDR3 protein. Found here are around 180,000 distinct CDR3 sequences, roughly 63% of them singletons; the top ten hold roughly 44%. Sequences were obtained from sorted CD4+, CD8+, or CD8+CD57+ T cells (not recorded which) from PBMCs. These receptors were collected from a human donor in good health.

This clonotype was seen a few times. The CDR3 protein is CSASRTAAEGEQYF. The CDR3 DNA reads TGCAGTGCTAGTCGGACCGCCGCCGAGGGTGAGCAGTACTTC. This chain joins TRBV20-1 and TRBJ2-7; maybe TRBD2 (5 bases). Germline V CDR1 and CDR2: DFQATT, SNEGSKA (reference sequence). This CDR3 is 14 amino acids long. V lost 3 bases and J lost 7, with 19 bases in between.

This sequence joins TRBV20-1 and TRBJ1-1, with D unresolved. CDR3 length equals 13 residues. V shed 1 base and J shed 10 bases, with 16 bases lying between them. CDR1 is DFQATT and CDR2 is SNEGSKA in the germline V gene (reference sequence). This CDR3 reads CSARGSSDIGAFF. CDR3 coding DNA: TGCAGTGCTAGAGGGTCCTCCGACATCGGAGCTTTCTTT.

The gene calls are TRBV20-1 and TRBJ1-1, with D possibly TRBD1 on 5 matching bases. V was cut by 0 bases and J by 1 base, with 9 bases left in between. The CDR3 has 14 amino acids. CDR1 is DFQATT, CDR2 SNEGSKA, per germline (reference sequence). The CDR3 coding sequence is TGCAGTGCTAGAGATCCAGGGAGGAACACTGAAGCTTTCTTT. This codes for CSARDPGRNTEAFF.

Notes on this clonotype: A much larger clone differs from this one at a single base, so this may be a read error. The J gene is TRBJ1-1, the V gene TRBV2; D is unclear. The CDR3 length is 11 residues. The V and J ends lost 6 bases and 1 base respectively, with 3 bases between them. Germline lookup yields CDR1 SNHLY and CDR2 FYNNEI. CDR3 sequence: CASRENTEAFF. The DNA of the CDR3 is TGTGCCAGCAGGGAGAACACTGAAGCTTTCTTT.

As regards this clonotype: Since the CDR3 does not end with the conserved phenylalanine or tryptophan, this likely comes from a read error. The gene calls are TRBV19 and TRBJ2-7, with 9 bases aligning to TRBD1. The V gene end was trimmed by 8 bases and the J gene end by 4 bases; junction bases not matched to a gene: 6. The CDR3 has 13 residues. Germline values: CDR1 LNHDA, CDR2 SQIVND (reference sequence). The CDR3 loop is CASFRGQGYEQYY. CDR3 nucleotides: TGTGCCAGTTTTAGGGGACAGGGTTACGAGCAGTACTAC.

The CDR3 nucleotides read TGTGCCAGCAGCGCGGAAGGCCGCGCACATGGCTACACCTTC. Translating gives CASSAEGRAHGYTF. J is TRBJ1-2 and V is TRBV9; D gene unclear. The CDR3 has 14 residues. CDR1 SGDLS and CDR2 YYNGEE come from the germline V gene. V lost 3 bases to trimming and J lost 6 bases, with 15 bases between them.

This sequence joins TRBV20-1 and TRBJ1-5, with TRBD1 matching 10 bases. Germline lookup yields CDR1 DFQATT and CDR2 SNEGSKA (reference sequence). This CDR3 is 18 amino acids long. The V segment lost 5 bases and the J segment 0 bases; nucleotides outside the gene matches: 13. CDR3 nucleotide sequence: TGCAGTGCTCTATCGGGACAGGGGAGGACGTATAGCAATCAGCCCCAGCATTTT. Protein product: CSALSGQGRTYSNQPQHF.

There are many counts of this clonotype. The chain recombines TRBV6-5 with TRBJ2-7; 10 bases map to TRBD2. The V gene's germline CDR1 is MNHEY and CDR2 SVGAGI. V gave up 5 bases and J gave up 3 bases; unmatched junction bases: 4. This CDR3 comprises 14 residues. The CDR3 spells CASSPLAGNYEQYF. CDR3 DNA sequence: TGTGCCAGCAGTCCACTAGCGGGAAACTACGAGCAGTACTTC.

In the case of this clonotype: A read error may produce the germline difference seen at one junction end. The CDR3 nucleotides are TGTGCCGGCAGCCCCCGAGCCGGGACTAGCGGGAGGGCCGAGCAGTTCTTC. It yields the protein CAGSPRAGTSGRAEQFF. The chain employs TRBV7-9 and TRBJ2-1; 16 bases map to TRBD2. CDR1 and CDR2 (germline): SEHNR, FQNEAQ (reference sequence). This CDR3 has 17 amino acids. Full variable domain (rest looked up from reference TRBV7-9 and TRBJ2-1): DTGVSQNPRHKITKRGQNVTFRCDPISEHNRLYWYRQTLGQGPEFLTYFQNEAQLEKSRLLSDRFSAERPKGSFSTLEIQRTEQGDSAMYLCAGSPRAGTSGRAEQFFGPGTRLTVL.

In its sample, this clonotype was seen many times. The rearrangement uses TRBV6-4 and TRBJ2-7, with 7 bases that match TRBD1. CDR3 size: 18 residues. Germline values: CDR1 MRHNA, CDR2 SNTAGT. V gave up 0 bases and J gave up 0 bases; unmatched junction bases: 11. DNA for the CDR3: TGTGCCAGCAGTGACTCCGGGACAGTCAAGCCAAGCTCCTACGAGCAGTACTTC. Its translation: CASSDSGTVKPSSYEQYF.

This clonotype was found many times. The chain couples TRBV5-1 to TRBJ1-3; 7 bases are a match to TRBD1. The junction had 3 bases not matched to a gene; V was cut back by 3 bases and J by 0 bases. The CDR3 covers 15 residues. CDR1 is SGHRS, CDR2 YFSETQ, per germline. CDR3 nucleotides: TGCGCCAGCAGCTCGACAGGGATCTCTGGAAACACCATATATTTT. Translating it yields CASSSTGISGNTIYF.

The chain recombines TRBV20-1 with TRBJ2-7; 9 bases match TRBD2. Per germline, CDR1 DFQATT and CDR2 SNEGSKA (reference sequence). Losses at the gene ends were 3 bases for V and 4 bases for J; bases not matched to a gene: 10. The CDR3 has 15 residues. CDR3: CSASGWAGGSYEQYF. The CDR3 DNA follows: TGCAGTGCTAGTGGTTGGGCGGGGGGGTCTTACGAGCAGTACTTC.

This clonotype occurred once. The rearrangement joins TRBV7-7 to TRBJ2-6; tentative D call: TRBD1 (5 bases). There are 17 residues in the CDR3. Germline lookup yields CDR1 SSHAT and CDR2 FNYEAQ (reference sequence). Trimming shortened V by 6 bases and J by 3 bases, and 18 bases separated the two germline ends. The CDR3 spells CASSEAAPGLGANVLTF. CDR3 coding DNA: TGTGCCAGCAGTGAAGCAGCACCAGGGCTTGGGGCCAACGTCCTGACTTTC.

This chain links TRBV7-6 with TRBJ2-1; 7 bases map to TRBD2. V shed 1 base and J 6 bases; nucleotides not matched to a gene: 6. This CDR3 contains 15 residues. From germline, CDR1 is SGHVS and CDR2 FNYEAQ. CDR3 residues: CASSLVVGGSNEQFF. CDR3 in DNA: TGTGCCAGCAGCTTAGTAGTGGGGGGGTCCAATGAGCAGTTCTTC.

As regards this clonotype: The junction does not match germline at one end; this may be a read error. The J gene is TRBJ2-5, the V gene TRBV7-7, with D unclear. The CDR3 length is 13 residues. Germline lookup yields CDR1 SSHAT and CDR2 FNYEAQ (reference sequence). CDR3 amino acids: CASSPSDEETQYF. The CDR3, as DNA: TGTGCTAGCAGCCCGTCCGATGAAGAGACCCAGTACTTC. Supplemented by reference TRBV7-7 and TRBJ2-5, the full variable domain reads GAGVSQSPRYKVTKRGQDVTLRCDPISSHATLYWYQQALGQGPEFLTYFNYEAQPDKSGLPSDRFSAERPEGSISTLTIQRTEQRDSAMYRCASSPSDEETQYFGPGTRLLVL.

The chain joins TRBV7-2 to TRBJ2-5, with 12 bases that match TRBD2. Germline CDR1 SGHTA, CDR2 FQGNSA. This CDR3 has 15 residues. J lost 5 bases, V lost 5 bases, and 6 bases had no gene match. The CDR3 region is CASSPQLAGGETQYF. The DNA for the CDR3 is TGTGCCAGCAGCCCGCAACTAGCGGGAGGCGAGACCCAGTACTTC.

This rearrangement joins TRBV20-1 to TRBJ1-2; no definite D call. Germline values: CDR1 DFQATT, CDR2 SNEGSKA (reference sequence). The CDR3 covers 14 residues. V lost 0 bases and J 2 bases, leaving 10 bases between the germline ends. For the CDR3, the DNA is TGCAGTGCTAGAGATAAGCTTTTGAACTATGGCTACACCTTC. Translation gives CSARDKLLNYGYTF.

The chain couples TRBV24-1 to TRBJ1-2, with D perhaps TRBD1 (6 bases). Trimming took off 4 bases at V and 8 bases at J, with 13 bases between the two ends. This CDR3 has 13 amino acids. Germline V gene lookup returns CDR1 KGHDR and CDR2 SFDVKD. This CDR3 is CATSEQNRVGYTF. CDR3 nucleotides: TGTGCCACCAGTGAACAGAACAGGGTAGGCTACACCTTC.

The gene calls are TRBV29-1 and TRBJ2-7; tentative D call: TRBD1 (6 bases). V was shortened by 3 bases and J by 6 bases, with 12 bases between the two germline ends. Germline CDR1 and CDR2: SQVTM and ANQGSEA. This CDR3 is 12 amino acids long. CDR3 in amino acids: CSVESGVGEQYF. The CDR3 DNA sequence: TGCAGCGTTGAGTCAGGGGTCGGCGAGCAGTACTTC.

At least ten counts were recorded for this clonotype. The V and J genes are TRBV20-1 and TRBJ2-1; 10 bases are a match to TRBD2. Germline V gene data show CDR1 as DFQATT and CDR2 as SNEGSKA (reference sequence). The CDR3 sequence is 14 residues long. Trimming cost V 2 bases and J 10 bases; bases outside gene matches: 8. The CDR3 loop is CSARRLAGAGEQFF. DNA for the CDR3: TGCAGTGCTAGACGCCTAGCGGGAGCTGGGGAGCAGTTCTTC.

This clonotype was observed at least ten times. The DNA for the CDR3 is TGCAGTGCTAGAGATATCGACCGGCTGTACGAGCAGTACTTC. Its protein is CSARDIDRLYEQYF. The chain uses TRBV20-1 and TRBJ2-7; D not resolved. This CDR3 is 14 amino acids long. Trimming left V 0 bases short and J 4 bases short, with 13 bases between. Germline-derived CDR1 and CDR2 are DFQATT and SNEGSKA (reference sequence).

About this clonotype: A clone one base away is much larger, so this may be a read error. Here the CDR3 omits its conserved ending phenylalanine or tryptophan, so a read error is the likely source. The chain combines TRBV11-2 with TRBJ2-5; tentatively, D is TRBD1 (5 bases). CDR1 is SGHAT and CDR2 is FQNNGV in the germline V gene. The CDR3 consists of 17 residues. V lost 5 bases, J lost 5 bases, and 24 bases lay in between. The CDR3 sequence: CASSQNGRVEMGETQYL. CDR3 DNA: TGTGCCAGCAGCCAAAATGGCAGGGTCGAAATGGGGGAGACCCAGTACCTC.

The chain employs TRBV10-3 and TRBJ2-2, with D possibly being TRBD1 (6 bases). The length of the CDR3 is 15 residues. V lost 2 bases and J lost 8, with 15 bases in between. Germline loops: CDR1 ENHRY, CDR2 SYGVKD. CDR3 region: CAISEGGHQLGELFF. The CDR3 DNA sequence: TGTGCCATCAGTGAGGGGGGACACCAACTAGGGGAGCTGTTTTTT.

As to this clonotype: One end of the junction is discordant with germline, which a read error may explain. The chain combines TRBV24-1 with TRBJ1-1; TRBD1 matches 7 bases. Germline V lookup: CDR1 KGHDR, CDR2 SFDVKD. The CDR3 is made up of 15 amino acids. The CDR3 sequence: CATSDPKQGYAEAFF. CDR3 coding DNA: TGTGCCACCAGTGACCCAAAACAGGGGTACGCTGAAGCCTTCTTT.

V usage is TRBV29-1 and J usage is TRBJ1-1, with D unresolved. The germline CDR1 and CDR2 sequences are SQVTM and ANQGSEA. Trimming took off 4 bases at V and 0 bases at J, with 9 bases between the two ends. This CDR3 is built from 13 residues. For the CDR3, the DNA is TGCAGCGTTGGTGACGGCTTGAACACTGAAGCTTTCTTT. Encoded protein: CSVGDGLNTEAFF. The full variable domain, its missing parts supplied by reference TRBV29-1 and TRBJ1-1, is SAVISQKPSRDICQRGTSLTIQCQVDSQVTMMFWYRQQPGQSLTLIATANQGSEATYESGFVIDKFPISRPNLTFSTLTVSNMSPEDSSIYLCSVGDGLNTEAFFGQGTRLTVV.

J is TRBJ2-3 and V is TRBV20-1; D perhaps matches TRBD2 (5 bases). Trimming shortened V by 5 bases and J by 0 bases, and 9 bases separated the two germline ends. Looked up from germline, CDR1 is DFQATT and CDR2 is SNEGSKA (reference sequence). CDR3 length equals 13 residues. The CDR3, as DNA: TGCAGTGCTTTGGGAGATAGCACAGATACGCAGTATTTT. Protein product: CSALGDSTDTQYF.

This clonotype was counted many times. The chain recombines TRBV4-1 with TRBJ1-6; D might be TRBD1 (6 bases). This CDR3 has 14 residues. CDR1 is MGHRA and CDR2 is YSYEKL in the germline V gene. V was trimmed by 4 bases and J by 14 bases, leaving 18 bases between them. The CDR3 here is CASSPRQAILSLHF. The CDR3 DNA sequence: TGCGCCAGCAGCCCGAGACAGGCAATTCTTTCCCTCCACTTT.